The following is a T cell receptor (beta chain) sequence with its context. A much larger clone is a single base away; this may be a read error. V was clipped by 7 bases and J by 3 bases, with 17 bases between them. The CDR3 covers 15 residues. Germline values: CDR1 LGHNA, CDR2 YNFKEQ. Out of unsorted whole blood came the blood RNA, and germline DNA was extracted as well. Using a constant-region primer together with ProtoScript II reverse transcriptase, TCR beta cDNA was made from approximately 500 ng of total RNA. Researchers made the TCR beta libraries by running three nested multiplex PCR rounds with slightly modified ARM-PCR. A C-beta reverse primer and TRBV1-TRBV30 forward primers served in each of the first two PCR rounds, at about 10 cycles apiece. TCRdb fed the multiplex PCR reads into MiXCR, producing one record per CDR3 protein. The data show hundreds of thousands of distinct CDR3 sequences, about three fifths seen once.

The data belong to a study of tumor-infiltrating lymphocytes in primary liver carcinoma. The sample comprised peripheral blood. V and J are TRBV4-2 and TRBJ2-3; maybe TRBD2 (5 bases). The sequence came from a woman aged 25 to 39 with primary liver carcinoma and hepatitis B virus infection. CDR3 in DNA: TGTGCCAGCACTCCCCTAGTGGGAGATACAGATACGCAGTATTTT. It codes for CASTPLVGDTDTQYF.